Described below is a single T cell receptor beta chain sequence and its context. The antigen is unknown. The data belong to a study of shared clonotypes between healthy human individuals. Study findings and constraints: Generation of non-shared clonotypes was less probable than generation of clonotypes shared by all four donors.

Method: immunoSEQ multiplex PCR; TCRdb's copy keeps in-frame clones and lacks some. This table holds roughly 1.5 million clones, under 99% found once. Germline-derived CDR1 and CDR2 are MGHRA and YSYEKL. The V end was cut by 0 bases, the J end by 0 bases, with 11 bases between. The CDR3 runs 17 residues. The chain couples TRBV4-1 to TRBJ2-2; the D gene could be TRBD1 or TRBD2 (6 bases each). Sequencing was performed on naive CD4+ T cells sorted from blood. Subset reported: CD45RA+ positively selected. This clonotype originated in a man aged 25-45 years in good health. This CDR3 is CASSQDNGGANTGELFF. The CDR3 DNA reads as TGCGCCAGCAGCCAAGATAACGGGGGCGCGAACACCGGGGAGCTGTTTTTT.